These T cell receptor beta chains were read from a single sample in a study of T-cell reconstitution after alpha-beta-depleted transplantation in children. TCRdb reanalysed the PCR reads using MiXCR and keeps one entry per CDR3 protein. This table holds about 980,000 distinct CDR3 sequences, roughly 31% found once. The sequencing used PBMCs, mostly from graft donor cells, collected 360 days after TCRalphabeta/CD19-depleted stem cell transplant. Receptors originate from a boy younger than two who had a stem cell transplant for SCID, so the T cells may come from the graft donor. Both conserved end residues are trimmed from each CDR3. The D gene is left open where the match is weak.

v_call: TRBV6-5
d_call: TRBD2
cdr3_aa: ASSYWGPLAGGPGNEQF

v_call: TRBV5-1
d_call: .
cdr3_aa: ASSLRTEIYEQY

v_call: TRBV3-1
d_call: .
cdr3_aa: ASSHPSLGETQETQY

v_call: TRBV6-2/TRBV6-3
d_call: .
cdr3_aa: ASSYFSGEETQY

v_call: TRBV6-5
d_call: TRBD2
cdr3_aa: ASSYLVGSGGWSNEQF

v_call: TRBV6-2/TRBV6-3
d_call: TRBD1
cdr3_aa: ASSYSGQFYGYT

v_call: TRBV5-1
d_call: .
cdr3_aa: ASSLGTGLLRQY

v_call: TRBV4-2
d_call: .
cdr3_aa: ASSQESASTRF

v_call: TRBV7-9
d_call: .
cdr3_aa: ASSLDVLRNGYT

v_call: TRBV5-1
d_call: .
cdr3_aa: ASREELYGYT